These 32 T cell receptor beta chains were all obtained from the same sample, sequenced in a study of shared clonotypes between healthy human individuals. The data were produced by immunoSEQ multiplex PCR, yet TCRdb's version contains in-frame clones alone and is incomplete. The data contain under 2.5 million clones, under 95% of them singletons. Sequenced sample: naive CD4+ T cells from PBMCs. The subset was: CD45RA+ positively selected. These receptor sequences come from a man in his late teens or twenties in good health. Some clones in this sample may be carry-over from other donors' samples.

CDR3 sequence (DNA): TGTGCCAGCAGTACCCCTTCGACAGATATGAACACTGAAGCTTTCTTT. Protein product: CASSTPSTDMNTEAFF. The gene calls are TRBV28 and TRBJ1-1; tentatively, D is TRBD1 (5 bases). The CDR3 covers 16 residues. The germline V gene has CDR1 MDHEN and CDR2 SYDVKM. The germline V and J ends were trimmed by 5 bases and 0 bases, with 16 bases remaining between them.

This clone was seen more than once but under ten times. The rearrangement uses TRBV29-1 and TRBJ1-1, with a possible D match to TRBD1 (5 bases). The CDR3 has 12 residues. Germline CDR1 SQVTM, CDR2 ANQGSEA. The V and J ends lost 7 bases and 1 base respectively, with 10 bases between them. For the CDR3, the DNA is TGCAGCGGTGATCAGGGGAACACTGAAGCTTTCTTT. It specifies CSGDQGNTEAFF.

The chain's CDR3 is CASSQEGSGRPPYEQYF. Here the CDR3 DNA reads TGCGCCAGCAGCCAAGAGGGAAGCGGGAGGCCCCCCTACGAGCAGTACTTC. The rearrangement joins TRBV4-1 to TRBJ2-7; TRBD2 aligns across 9 bases. The CDR3 consists of 17 residues. V lost 0 bases to trimming and J lost 2 bases; unmatched junction nucleotides: 8. Germline lookup yields CDR1 MGHRA and CDR2 YSYEKL.

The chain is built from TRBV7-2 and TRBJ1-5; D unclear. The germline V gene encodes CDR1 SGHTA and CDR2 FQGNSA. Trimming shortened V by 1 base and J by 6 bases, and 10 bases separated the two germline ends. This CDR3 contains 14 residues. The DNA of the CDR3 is TGTGCCAGCAGCTTAGGAGAATGGGGTCAGCCCCAGCATTTT. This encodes CASSLGEWGQPQHF.

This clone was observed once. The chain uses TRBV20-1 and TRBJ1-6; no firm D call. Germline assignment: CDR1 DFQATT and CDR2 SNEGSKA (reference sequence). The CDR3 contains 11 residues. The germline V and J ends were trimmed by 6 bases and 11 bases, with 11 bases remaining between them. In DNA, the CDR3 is TGCAGTGCGGAGGAACTTCCACCCCTCCACTTT. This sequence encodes CSAEELPPLHF.

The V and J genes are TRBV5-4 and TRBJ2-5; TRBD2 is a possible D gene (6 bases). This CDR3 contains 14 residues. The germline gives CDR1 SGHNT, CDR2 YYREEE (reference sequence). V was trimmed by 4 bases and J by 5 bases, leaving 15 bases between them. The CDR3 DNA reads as TGTGCCAGCAGCCCCTCGCGGGATTTGGAGACCCAGTACTTC. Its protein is CASSPSRDLETQYF.

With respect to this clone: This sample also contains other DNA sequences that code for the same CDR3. The CDR3 bases are TGTGCCAGCTCACCCGTCGGGGGGGGCGACGAGCAGTACTTC. This gives the protein CASSPVGGGDEQYF. This chain links TRBV18 with TRBJ2-7; 8 nucleotides align to TRBD2. V lost 3 bases and J lost 5; bases outside the gene matches: 6. Germline V gene data show CDR1 as KGHSH and CDR2 as LQKENI. The CDR3 spans 14 residues. Drawing the rest from reference TRBV18 and TRBJ2-7, the complete variable domain is NAGVMQNPRHLVRRRGQEARLRCSPMKGHSHVYWYRQLPEEGLKFMVYLQKENIIDESGMPKERFSAEFPKEGPSILRIQQVVRGDSAAYFCASSPVGGGDEQYFGPGTRLTVT.

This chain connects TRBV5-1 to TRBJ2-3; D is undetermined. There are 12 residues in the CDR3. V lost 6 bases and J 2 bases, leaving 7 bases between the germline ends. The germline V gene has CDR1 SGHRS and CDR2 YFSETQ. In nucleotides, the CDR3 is TGCGCCAGCAACCTCGTCACAGATACGCAGTATTTT. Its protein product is CASNLVTDTQYF. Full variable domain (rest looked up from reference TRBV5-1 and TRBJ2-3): KAGVTQTPRYLIKTRGQQVTLSCSPISGHRSVSWYQQTPGQGLQFLFEYFSETQRNKGNFPGRFSGRQFSNSRSEMNVSTLELGDSALYLCASNLVTDTQYFGPGTRLTVL.

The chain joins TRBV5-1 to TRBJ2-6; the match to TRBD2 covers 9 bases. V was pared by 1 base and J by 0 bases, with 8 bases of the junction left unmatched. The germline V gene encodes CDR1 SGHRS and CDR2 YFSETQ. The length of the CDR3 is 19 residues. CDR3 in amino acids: CASSLYGWREGSGANVLTF. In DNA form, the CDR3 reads TGCGCCAGCAGCTTGTATGGCTGGCGGGAGGGCTCTGGGGCCAACGTCCTGACTTTC.

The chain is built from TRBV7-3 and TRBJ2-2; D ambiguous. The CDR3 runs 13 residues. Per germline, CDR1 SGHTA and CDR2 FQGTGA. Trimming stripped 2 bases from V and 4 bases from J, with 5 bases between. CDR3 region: CASSLQSTGELFF. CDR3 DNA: TGTGCCAGCAGCTTACAGAGCACCGGGGAGCTGTTTTTT. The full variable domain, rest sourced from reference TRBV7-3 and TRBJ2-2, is GAGVSQTPSNKVTEKGKYVELRCDPISGHTALYWYRQSLGQGPEFLIYFQGTGAADDSGLPNDRFFAVRPEGSVSTLKIQRTERGDSAVYLCASSLQSTGELFFGEGSRLTVL.

CDR3 nucleotide sequence: TGTGCCAGCATGAACAGGGGGGACACTGAAGCTTTCTTT. Residues: CASMNRGDTEAFF. J is TRBJ1-1 and V is TRBV6-1; 8 bases agree with TRBD1. The J segment lost 3 bases and the V segment lost 7 bases, leaving 4 bases of the junction unmatched. This CDR3 is built from 13 residues. The V gene's germline CDR1 is MNHNS and CDR2 SASEGT.

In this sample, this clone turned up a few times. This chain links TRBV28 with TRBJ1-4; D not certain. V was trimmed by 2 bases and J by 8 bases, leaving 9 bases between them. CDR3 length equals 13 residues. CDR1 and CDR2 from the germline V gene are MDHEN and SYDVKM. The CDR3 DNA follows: TGTGCCAGCAGTTTAGCCGGTCCCGAAAAACTGTTTTTT. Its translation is CASSLAGPEKLFF.

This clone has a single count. CDR3 sequence (DNA): TGTGCCAGCAGCTTCGACAGGGGGGATGGCTACACCTTC. The encoded protein is CASSFDRGDGYTF. The chain links TRBV7-9 to TRBJ1-2; TRBD1 matches 9 bases. Germline lookup yields CDR1 SEHNR and CDR2 FQNEAQ (reference sequence). CDR3 size: 13 residues. V trimming: 3 bases; J trimming: 6 bases; junction bases outside the gene matches: 2.

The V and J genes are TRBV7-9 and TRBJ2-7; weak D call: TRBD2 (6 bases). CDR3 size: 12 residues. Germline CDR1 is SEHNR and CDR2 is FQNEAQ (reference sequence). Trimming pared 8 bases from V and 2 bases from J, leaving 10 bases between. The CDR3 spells CASGGLTYEQYF. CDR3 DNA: TGTGCCAGCGGGGGACTCACCTACGAGCAGTACTTC. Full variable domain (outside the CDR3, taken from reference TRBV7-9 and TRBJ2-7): DTGVSQNPRHKITKRGQNVTFRCDPISEHNRLYWYRQTLGQGPEFLTYFQNEAQLEKSRLLSDRFSAERPKGSFSTLEIQRTEQGDSAMYLCASGGLTYEQYFGPGTRLTVT.

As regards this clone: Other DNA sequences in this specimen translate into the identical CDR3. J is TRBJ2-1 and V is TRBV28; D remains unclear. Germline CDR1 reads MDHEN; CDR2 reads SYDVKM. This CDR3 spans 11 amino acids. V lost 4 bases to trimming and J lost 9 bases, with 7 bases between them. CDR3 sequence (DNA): TGTGCCAGCAGTTCTCCCCGTGAGCAGTTCTTC. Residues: CASSSPREQFF. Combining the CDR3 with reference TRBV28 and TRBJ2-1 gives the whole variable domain DVKVTQSSRYLVKRTGEKVFLECVQDMDHENMFWYRQDPGLGLRLIYFSYDVKMKEKGDIPEGYSVSREKKERFSLILESASTNQTSMYLCASSSPREQFFGPGTRLTVL.

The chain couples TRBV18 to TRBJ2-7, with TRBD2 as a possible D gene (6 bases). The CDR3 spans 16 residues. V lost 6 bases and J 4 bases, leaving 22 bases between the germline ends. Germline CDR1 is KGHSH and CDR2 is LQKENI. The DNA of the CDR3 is TGTGCCAGCTCCCCAGGGAGTTATAGGGAGGTTTACGAGCAGTACTTC. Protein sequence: CASSPGSYREVYEQYF. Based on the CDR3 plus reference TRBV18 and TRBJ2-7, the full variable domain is NAGVMQNPRHLVRRRGQEARLRCSPMKGHSHVYWYRQLPEEGLKFMVYLQKENIIDESGMPKERFSAEFPKEGPSILRIQQVVRGDSAAYFCASSPGSYREVYEQYFGPGTRLTVT.

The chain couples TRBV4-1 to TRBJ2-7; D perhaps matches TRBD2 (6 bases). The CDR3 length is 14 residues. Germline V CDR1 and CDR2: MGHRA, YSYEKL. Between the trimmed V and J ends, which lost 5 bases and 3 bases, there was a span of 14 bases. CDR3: CASSRAPEGYEQYF. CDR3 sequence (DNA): TGCGCCAGCAGCAGGGCCCCGGAGGGCTACGAGCAGTACTTC.

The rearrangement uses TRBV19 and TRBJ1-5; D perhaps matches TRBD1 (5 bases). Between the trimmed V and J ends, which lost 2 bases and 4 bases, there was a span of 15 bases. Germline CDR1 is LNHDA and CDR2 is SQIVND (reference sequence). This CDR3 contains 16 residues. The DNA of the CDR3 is TGTGCCAGTAGTATATGGTCAGGGTCGAAAAATCAGCCCCAGCATTTT. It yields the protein CASSIWSGSKNQPQHF.

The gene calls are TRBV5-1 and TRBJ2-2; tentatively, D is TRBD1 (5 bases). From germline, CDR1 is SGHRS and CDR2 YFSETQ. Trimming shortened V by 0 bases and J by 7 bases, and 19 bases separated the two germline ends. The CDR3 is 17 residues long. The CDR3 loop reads CASSLAPDTQMGGELFF. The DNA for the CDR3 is TGCGCCAGCAGCTTGGCCCCGGACACTCAGATGGGCGGGGAGCTGTTTTTT.

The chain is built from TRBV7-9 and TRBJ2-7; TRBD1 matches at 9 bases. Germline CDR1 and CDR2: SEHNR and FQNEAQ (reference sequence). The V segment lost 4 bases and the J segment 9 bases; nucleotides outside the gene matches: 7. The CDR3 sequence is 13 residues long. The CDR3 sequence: CASSSGQGKGQYF. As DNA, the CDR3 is TGTGCCAGCAGCTCGGGACAGGGAAAGGGGCAGTACTTC.

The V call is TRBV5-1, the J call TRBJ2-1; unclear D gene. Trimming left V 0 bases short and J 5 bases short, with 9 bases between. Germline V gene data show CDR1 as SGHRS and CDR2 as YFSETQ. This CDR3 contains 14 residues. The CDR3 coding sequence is TGCGCCAGCAGCTTGGGAGACGCGAACAATGAGCAGTTCTTC. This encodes CASSLGDANNEQFF.

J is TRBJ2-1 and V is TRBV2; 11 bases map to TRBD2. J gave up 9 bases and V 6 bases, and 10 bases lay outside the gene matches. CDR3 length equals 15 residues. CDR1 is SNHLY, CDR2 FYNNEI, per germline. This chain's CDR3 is CASRVRLAGGLEQFF. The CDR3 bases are TGTGCCAGCAGGGTTCGGCTAGCGGGGGGACTTGAGCAGTTCTTC.

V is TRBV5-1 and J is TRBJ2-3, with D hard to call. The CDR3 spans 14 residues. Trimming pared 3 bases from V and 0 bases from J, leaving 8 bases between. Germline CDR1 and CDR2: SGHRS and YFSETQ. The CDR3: CASSSAVSTDTQYF. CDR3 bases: TGCGCCAGCAGCTCGGCGGTTAGCACAGATACGCAGTATTTT.

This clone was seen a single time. The CDR3 coding sequence is TGCGCCAGCAGCTTACGTACCCAGACGAACACCGGGGAGCTGTTTTTT. Its translation: CASSLRTQTNTGELFF. J is TRBJ2-2 and V is TRBV5-1; D gene ambiguous. The CDR3 is 16 amino acids. Trimming removed 2 bases from V and 0 bases from J, with 11 bases in between. Germline V gene data show CDR1 as SGHRS and CDR2 as YFSETQ. Supplemented by reference TRBV5-1 and TRBJ2-2, the full variable domain reads KAGVTQTPRYLIKTRGQQVTLSCSPISGHRSVSWYQQTPGQGLQFLFEYFSETQRNKGNFPGRFSGRQFSNSRSEMNVSTLELGDSALYLCASSLRTQTNTGELFFGEGSRLTVL.

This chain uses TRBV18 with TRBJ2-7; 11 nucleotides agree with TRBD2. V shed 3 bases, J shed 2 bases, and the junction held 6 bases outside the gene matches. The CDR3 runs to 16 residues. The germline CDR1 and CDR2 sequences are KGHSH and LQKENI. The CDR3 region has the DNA TGTGCCAGCTCACCTACGTTGGGACTAGCGGCCTACGAGCAGTACTTC. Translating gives CASSPTLGLAAYEQYF.

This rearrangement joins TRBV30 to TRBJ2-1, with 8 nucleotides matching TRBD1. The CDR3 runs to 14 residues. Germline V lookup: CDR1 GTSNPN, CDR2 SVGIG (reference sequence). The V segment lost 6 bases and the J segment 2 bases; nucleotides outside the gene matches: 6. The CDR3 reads CACVSGGPYNEQFF. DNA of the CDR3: TGTGCCTGCGTATCAGGGGGCCCCTACAATGAGCAGTTCTTC.

CDR3 sequence (DNA): TGTGCCAGCAGGGTAGGGGGCATCGGCTACACCTTC. It specifies CASRVGGIGYTF. The chain links TRBV6-5 to TRBJ1-2, with TRBD1 matching 7 bases. In germline, CDR1 is MNHEY, CDR2 SVGAGI. The CDR3 is 12 amino acids. Trimming at V came to 6 bases and at J to 8 bases, leaving 6 bases not matched to a gene.

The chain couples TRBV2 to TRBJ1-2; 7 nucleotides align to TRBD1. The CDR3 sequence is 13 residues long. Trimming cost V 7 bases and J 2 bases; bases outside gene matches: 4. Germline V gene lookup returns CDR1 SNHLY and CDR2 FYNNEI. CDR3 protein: CASTRQGNYGYTF. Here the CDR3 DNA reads TGTGCCAGCACCCGACAGGGAAACTATGGCTACACCTTC.

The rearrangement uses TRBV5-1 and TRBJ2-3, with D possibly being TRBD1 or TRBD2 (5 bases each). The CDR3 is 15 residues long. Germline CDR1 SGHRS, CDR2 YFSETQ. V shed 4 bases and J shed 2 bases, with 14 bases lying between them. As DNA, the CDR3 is TGCGCCAGCAGCCCCGGGACGGATCACACAGATACGCAGTATTTT. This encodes CASSPGTDHTDTQYF.

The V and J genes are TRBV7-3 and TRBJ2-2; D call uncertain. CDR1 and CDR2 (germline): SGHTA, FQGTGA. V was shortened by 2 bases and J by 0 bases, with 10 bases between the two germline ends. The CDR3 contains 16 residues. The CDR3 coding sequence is TGTGCCAGCAGCTTAGGGGAAGCAGCGAACACCGGGGAGCTGTTTTTT. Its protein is CASSLGEAANTGELFF.

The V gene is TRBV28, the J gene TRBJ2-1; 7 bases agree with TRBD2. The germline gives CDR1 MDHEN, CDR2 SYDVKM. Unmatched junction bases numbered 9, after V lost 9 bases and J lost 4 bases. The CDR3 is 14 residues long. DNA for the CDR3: TGTGCCAGTGCCCGGGAGGTTTCTTACAATGAGCAGTTCTTC. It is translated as CASAREVSYNEQFF.

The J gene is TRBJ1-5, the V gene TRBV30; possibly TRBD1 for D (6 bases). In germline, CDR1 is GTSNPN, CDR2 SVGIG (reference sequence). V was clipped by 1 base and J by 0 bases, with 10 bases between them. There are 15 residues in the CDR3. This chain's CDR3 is CAWSAGTNSNQPQHF. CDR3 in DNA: TGTGCCTGGAGTGCCGGGACAAATAGCAATCAGCCCCAGCATTTT.